The clone carrying this TCR beta chain was seen a single time. Its antigen is unidentified. The data are from a study of T cell clonotyping in hematopoietic cell transplantation. Study summary: Recipient samples before transplant were obtained post-cytoreduction.

Indicated time point: recipient sample about 28 days before transplant, after cytoreduction. Only in-frame clones appear in the TCRdb table, and some are missing; sequencing was by immunoSEQ multiplex PCR. The profile shows 25,000 to 35,000 clones, roughly 70% of them singletons. Overall study results and limits: No sorting was done, leaving CD4 and CD8 contributions mixed.

This CDR3 has 12 amino acids. Germline values: CDR1 SNHLY, CDR2 FYNNEI. Trimming removed 5 bases from V and 7 bases from J; junction bases left unmatched: 4. This sequence joins TRBV2 and TRBJ2-7; TRBD1 matches 8 bases. The TCR comes from a man aged 50-60 years with myelodysplastic syndrome. Some clones in this sample may be carry-over from other donors' samples. This sample comprised peripheral blood mononuclear cells, obtained before stem cell transplant. CDR3: CASSIQGAEQYF. In DNA form, the CDR3 reads TGTGCCAGCAGTATTCAGGGGGCGGAGCAGTACTTC.